Below are 5 T cell receptor beta chains sequenced from a single sample in a study of CD8 T cells in Susac syndrome. RNA amounts of 0.5 to 1 ug underwent reverse transcription with random hexamers. Each CDR3 protein is one row after TCRdb ran MiXCR on the immunoSEQ multiplex PCR reads. The sample records a few hundred thousand distinct CDR3 sequences, around 85% being singletons. The sequenced sample was CD8+ T cells from PBMCs. The source of these receptors is a human donor with multiple sclerosis.

A few counts support this clonotype. The chain combines TRBV5-4 with TRBJ2-6, with 8 bases lining up with TRBD1. The CDR3 runs to 17 residues. Trimming at V came to 0 bases and at J to 3 bases, leaving 5 bases not matched to a gene. CDR1 and CDR2 (germline): SGHNT, YYREEE (reference sequence). CDR3 in DNA: TGTGCCAGCAGCTTGGACAGGGGGATAGTTGGGGCCAACGTCCTGACTTTC. This codes for CASSLDRGIVGANVLTF.

This clonotype was picked up one time. The chain uses TRBV28 and TRBJ1-4; D is possibly TRBD1 (5 bases). Germline-derived CDR1 and CDR2 are MDHEN and SYDVKM. This CDR3 is 15 amino acids long. V shed 6 bases and J shed 4 bases, with 15 bases lying between them. The CDR3 DNA sequence: TGTGCCAGCAGACATCTTCAGGGAAGTAATGAAAAACTGTTTTTT. The encoded protein is CASRHLQGSNEKLFF. Variable domain in full (rest from reference TRBV28 and TRBJ1-4): DVKVTQSSRYLVKRTGEKVFLECVQDMDHENMFWYRQDPGLGLRLIYFSYDVKMKEKGDIPEGYSVSREKKERFSLILESASTNQTSMYLCASRHLQGSNEKLFFGSGTQLSVL.

This chain connects TRBV27 to TRBJ2-1, with a possible D match to TRBD2 (7 bases). Looked up from germline, CDR1 is MNHEY and CDR2 is SMNVEV (reference sequence). The CDR3 totals 13 residues. Between the trimmed V and J ends, which lost 1 base and 9 bases, there was a span of 10 bases. The CDR3 bases are TGTGCCAGCAGTTTATACAGGGAGGGTGAGCAGTTCTTC. As protein: CASSLYREGEQFF.

This clonotype was seen more than once but under ten times. The chain combines TRBV6-2 or TRBV6-3 with TRBJ2-5, with 14 nucleotides matching TRBD2. The junction had 3 bases not matched to a gene; V was cut back by 5 bases and J by 4 bases. The CDR3 extends over 15 amino acids. Germline V gene lookup returns CDR1 MNHEY and CDR2 SVGEGT. DNA for the CDR3: TGTGCCAGCAGTACCGGGACTAGCGGGAGAGAGACCCAGTACTTC. Translation gives CASSTGTSGRETQYF.

The chain combines TRBV12-3 or TRBV12-4 with TRBJ1-4; unclear D gene. V was shortened by 6 bases and J by 0 bases, with 11 bases between the two germline ends. The CDR3 runs 15 residues. For the CDR3, the DNA is TGTGCCAGCAGCCGACTGGGATCAACTAATGAAAAACTGTTTTTT. This sequence encodes CASSRLGSTNEKLFF.